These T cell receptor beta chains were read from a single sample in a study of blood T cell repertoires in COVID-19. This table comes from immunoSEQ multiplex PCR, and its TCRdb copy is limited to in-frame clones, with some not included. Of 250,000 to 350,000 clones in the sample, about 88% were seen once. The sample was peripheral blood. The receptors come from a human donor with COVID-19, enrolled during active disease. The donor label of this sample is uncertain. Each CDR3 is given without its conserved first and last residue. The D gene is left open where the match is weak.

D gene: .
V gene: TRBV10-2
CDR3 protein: ASSDPWGGAGYT

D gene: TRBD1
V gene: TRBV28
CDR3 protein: ASSLFWQANYRGRIGQPQH

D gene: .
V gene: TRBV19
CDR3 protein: ASNPGVWGNQPQH

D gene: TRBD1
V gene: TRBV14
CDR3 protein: ASSPDRVKAANEKLF

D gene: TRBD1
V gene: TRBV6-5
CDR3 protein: ASKGQASSYEQY

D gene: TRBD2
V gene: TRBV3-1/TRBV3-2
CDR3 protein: ASIGGTGDNEQF

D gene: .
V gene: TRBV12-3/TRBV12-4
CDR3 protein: ASSLGSNNEQF

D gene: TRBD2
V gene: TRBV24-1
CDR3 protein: ATSGLAGGNEQF

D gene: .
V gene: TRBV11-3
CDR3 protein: ASSLGGAGSYEQY

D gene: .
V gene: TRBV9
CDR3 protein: ASSALTGLNEKLF

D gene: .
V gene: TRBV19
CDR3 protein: ASSTRRETPAGYT

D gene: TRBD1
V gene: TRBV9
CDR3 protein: ASSSRTGGLGEQY

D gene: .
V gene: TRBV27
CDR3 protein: ASSPRRDQPQH

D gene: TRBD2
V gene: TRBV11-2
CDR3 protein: ASSLARGDWSREQY

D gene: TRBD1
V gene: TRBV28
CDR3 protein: ASSSRGRLKNTEAF

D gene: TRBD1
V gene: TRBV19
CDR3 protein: ASSIPPDRINQPQH

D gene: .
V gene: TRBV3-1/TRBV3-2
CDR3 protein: ASSQGGRGGFYGYT

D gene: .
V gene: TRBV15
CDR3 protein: ATSRPGGNYEQY

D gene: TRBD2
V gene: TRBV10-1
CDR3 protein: ASSEYFREASYEQY

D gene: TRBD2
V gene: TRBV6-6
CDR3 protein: ASSSPGLAGYNEQF

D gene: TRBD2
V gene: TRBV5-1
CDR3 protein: ASSPEGLAGGPGDEQY

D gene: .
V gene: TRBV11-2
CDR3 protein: ASSLAGSALNYGYT

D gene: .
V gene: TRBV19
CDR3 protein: ASRMGQNYLNTEAF

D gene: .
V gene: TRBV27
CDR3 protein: ASRKSGAGDEKLF

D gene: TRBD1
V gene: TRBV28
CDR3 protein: ASSSGTGSTLYGYT

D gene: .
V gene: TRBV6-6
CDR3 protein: ASGQTVNSPLH

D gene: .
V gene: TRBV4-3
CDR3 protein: ASSQDREQPQH

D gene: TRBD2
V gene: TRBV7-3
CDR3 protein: ASSLSGRTGTQY

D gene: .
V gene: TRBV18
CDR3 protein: ASSPGAGESGYGYT

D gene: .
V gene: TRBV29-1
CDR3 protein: SVDTGGSPNEKLF

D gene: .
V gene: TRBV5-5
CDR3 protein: ASSSRGGNSPLH

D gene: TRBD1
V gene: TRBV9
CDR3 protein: ASSEGTGGGEQY

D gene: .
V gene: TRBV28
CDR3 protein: ASSSARANDGMGEQY

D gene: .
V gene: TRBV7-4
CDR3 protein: ASSPGGPSPGNTIY

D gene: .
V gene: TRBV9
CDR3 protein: ASSLSGGTNTGELF

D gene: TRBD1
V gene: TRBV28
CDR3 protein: ASSPQDRVSYNEQF

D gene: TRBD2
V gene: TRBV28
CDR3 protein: ASSSAGTVPFEQY

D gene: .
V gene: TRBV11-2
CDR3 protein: ASSWGTQAGELF

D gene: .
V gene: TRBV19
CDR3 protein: ASRRTADPYGYT

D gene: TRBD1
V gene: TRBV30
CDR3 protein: AWSVQSGGTYNEQF

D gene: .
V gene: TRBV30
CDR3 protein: AWGSLATGELF

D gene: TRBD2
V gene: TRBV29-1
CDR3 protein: SVGPAGGNTGELF

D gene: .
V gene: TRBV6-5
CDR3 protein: ASSMRYTEAF

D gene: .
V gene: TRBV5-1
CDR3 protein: ASSLEAVSTDTQY

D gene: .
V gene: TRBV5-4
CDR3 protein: ASSFPGEDEKLF

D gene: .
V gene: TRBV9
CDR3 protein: ASSPSGYTEAF

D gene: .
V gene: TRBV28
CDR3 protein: ASSPGGGISEQY